Below, 16 T cell receptor beta chains from the same sample are listed, as sequenced in a study of blood T cell repertoires in COVID-19. The repertoire was sequenced with immunoSEQ multiplex PCR; TCRdb's copy has only in-frame clones and lacks some. The sample lists approximately 330,000 clones; roughly 85% were seen once. Sequencing was carried out using PBMCs or T cells enriched from blood (not recorded which). The receptors here all came from a woman in her thirties or forties with acute COVID-19.

The chain combines TRBV11-1 with TRBJ2-4; 9 bases fit TRBD1. The CDR3 has 15 amino acids. Trimming cost V 5 bases and J 6 bases; bases outside gene matches: 8. Per germline, CDR1 SGHAT and CDR2 FQDESV (reference sequence). CDR3 sequence (DNA): TGTGCCAGCAGCCCCGGCGGGACAGGGCTAAACATTCAGTACTTC. It translates to CASSPGGTGLNIQYF.

The rearrangement links TRBV6-4 to TRBJ1-3; no reliable D call. CDR3 length: 18 residues. V was shortened by 2 bases and J by 0 bases, with 17 bases between the two germline ends. The germline V gene has CDR1 MRHNA and CDR2 SNTAGT. CDR3 amino acids: CASSDTRWTVSSGNTIYF. The CDR3 nucleotides read TGTGCCAGCAGTGACACAAGATGGACTGTTAGCTCTGGAAACACCATATATTTT.

The V and J genes are TRBV7-3 and TRBJ2-3; a weak D match, TRBD2 (6 bases). In germline, CDR1 is SGHTA, CDR2 FQGTGA. The length of the CDR3 is 15 residues. V was pared by 4 bases and J by 2 bases, with 13 bases between. Here the CDR3 reads CASSSTGTFTDTQYF. CDR3 sequence (DNA): TGTGCCAGCAGCTCAACCGGGACTTTCACAGATACGCAGTATTTT.

The chain recombines TRBV24-1 with TRBJ2-2, with 9 nucleotides matching TRBD1. V was pared by 4 bases and J by 4 bases, with 6 bases of the junction left unmatched. Germline CDR1 and CDR2: KGHDR and SFDVKD. The CDR3 covers 16 residues. In nucleotides, the CDR3 is TGTGCCACCAGTGACCCTCGACAGGGGGGCACCGGGGAGCTGTTTTTT. Translation gives CATSDPRQGGTGELFF.

This clone came up a few times. J is TRBJ2-1 and V is TRBV5-1; 13 positions match TRBD2. CDR3 size: 19 residues. J gave up 3 bases and V 2 bases, and 11 bases lay outside the gene matches. Germline values: CDR1 SGHRS, CDR2 YFSETQ. The CDR3 loop reads CASSFLSLAGGLLYNEQFF. The CDR3 nucleotides are TGCGCCAGCAGCTTCCTCTCACTAGCGGGAGGGTTACTCTACAATGAGCAGTTCTTC. The full variable domain, with the rest looked up from reference TRBV5-1 and TRBJ2-1, is KAGVTQTPRYLIKTRGQQVTLSCSPISGHRSVSWYQQTPGQGLQFLFEYFSETQRNKGNFPGRFSGRQFSNSRSEMNVSTLELGDSALYLCASSFLSLAGGLLYNEQFFGPGTRLTVL.

The V gene is TRBV4-1, the J gene TRBJ1-3; a weak D match, TRBD1 (5 bases). V shed 3 bases and J shed 1 base, with 13 bases lying between them. The CDR3 is 16 amino acids. CDR1 MGHRA and CDR2 YSYEKL come from the germline V gene. The CDR3 region has the DNA TGCGCCAGCAGCCAGGATGCGCAGGGTTCTGGAAACACCATATATTTT. It is translated as CASSQDAQGSGNTIYF.

The genes are TRBV3-1 (or the pseudogene TRBV3-2) and TRBJ2-5; 10 bases line up with TRBD1. The germline CDR1 and CDR2 sequences are LGHDT and YNNKEL (reference sequence). The junction had 11 bases not matched to a gene; V was cut back by 1 base and J by 6 bases. The CDR3 length is 17 residues. Here the CDR3 reads CASSQAPTGGAGKTQYF. The CDR3, as DNA: TGTGCCAGCAGCCAAGCCCCGACAGGGGGCGCGGGAAAGACCCAGTACTTC.

The V call is TRBV28, the J call TRBJ2-5, with 7 bases identical to TRBD1. Per germline, CDR1 MDHEN and CDR2 SYDVKM. V shed 2 bases and J 2 bases; nucleotides not matched to a gene: 5. CDR3 length equals 15 residues. As DNA, the CDR3 is TGTGCCAGCAGTTTACGCTACAGGGGACAAGAGACCCAGTACTTC. It specifies CASSLRYRGQETQYF. Complete variable domain (other parts from reference TRBV28 and TRBJ2-5): DVKVTQSSRYLVKRTGEKVFLECVQDMDHENMFWYRQDPGLGLRLIYFSYDVKMKEKGDIPEGYSVSREKKERFSLILESASTNQTSMYLCASSLRYRGQETQYFGPGTRLLVL.

This chain uses TRBV7-9 with TRBJ1-4; D may be TRBD1 (6 bases). The CDR3 is made up of 15 amino acids. Germline assignment: CDR1 SEHNR and CDR2 FQNEAQ (reference sequence). Trimming took off 3 bases at V and 0 bases at J, with 8 bases between the two ends. Here the CDR3 reads CASSFRTATNEKLFF. In nucleotides, the CDR3 is TGTGCCAGCAGCTTCCGGACAGCAACTAATGAAAAACTGTTTTTT.

V and J are TRBV7-9 and TRBJ2-7; 10 nucleotides align to TRBD1. Germline values: CDR1 SEHNR, CDR2 FQNEAQ (reference sequence). The CDR3 consists of 15 residues. Germline trimming cut 4 bases from V and 2 bases from J; bases unmatched to any gene: 5. CDR3 sequence reads: CASSSGQGTPYEQYF. The CDR3 bases are TGTGCCAGCAGCTCGGGACAGGGGACGCCCTACGAGCAGTACTTC. Together with reference TRBV7-9 and TRBJ2-7, the CDR3 gives the full variable domain: DTGVSQNPRHKITKRGQNVTFRCDPISEHNRLYWYRQTLGQGPEFLTYFQNEAQLEKSRLLSDRFSAERPKGSFSTLEIQRTEQGDSAMYLCASSSGQGTPYEQYFGPGTRLTVT.

This clone appeared once. This chain uses TRBV7-6 with TRBJ1-6; 9 bases align to TRBD1. The V and J ends lost 6 bases and 6 bases, in that order; junction bases with no gene match: 3. The CDR3 totals 14 residues. Germline V gives CDR1 SGHVS, CDR2 FNYEAQ. CDR3 DNA sequence: TGTGCCAGCAGTCCGGGACAGGGTAATTCACCCCTCCACTTT. Protein sequence: CASSPGQGNSPLHF.

V and J are TRBV13 and TRBJ2-5; 9 bases are shared with TRBD2. Germline V gives CDR1 PRHDT, CDR2 FYEKMQ (reference sequence). The CDR3 is 19 residues long. J lost 5 bases, V lost 2 bases, and 18 bases had no gene match. The CDR3 protein is CASSLFQREDRLRAETQYF. CDR3 DNA: TGTGCCAGCAGCTTATTTCAGCGGGAGGACCGCCTAAGGGCGGAGACCCAGTACTTC.

The chain recombines TRBV4-3 with TRBJ2-3, with D tentatively TRBD2 (6 bases). The CDR3 is 15 amino acids. From germline, CDR1 is LGHNA and CDR2 YSLEER. The V gene lost 1 base and the J gene lost 4 bases, with 12 bases spanning the gap. Written as DNA, the CDR3 is TGCGCCAGCAGCCAAGGGACTAATTGGGCAGATACGCAGTATTTT. Protein: CASSQGTNWADTQYF.

The chain recombines TRBV29-1 with TRBJ2-5, with 9 bases lining up with TRBD1. The CDR3 contains 15 residues. J was trimmed by 4 bases and V by 4 bases; bases with no gene match: 10. Germline V gene data show CDR1 as SQVTM and CDR2 as ANQGSEA. The CDR3: CSVVGGQGLRETQYF. CDR3 nucleotide sequence: TGCAGCGTTGTAGGGGGACAGGGATTGAGAGAGACCCAGTACTTC.

The genes are TRBV9 and TRBJ2-3, with TRBD2 as a possible D gene (5 bases). CDR3 size: 16 residues. V was shortened by 0 bases and J by 0 bases, with 11 bases between the two germline ends. Germline CDR1 reads SGDLS; CDR2 reads YYNGEE. The CDR3 spells CASSVAGNPSTDTQYF. In nucleotides, the CDR3 is TGTGCCAGCAGCGTAGCGGGGAACCCTAGCACAGATACGCAGTATTTT.

The chain links TRBV4-2 to TRBJ1-4, with D hard to call. The CDR3 sequence is 14 residues long. In germline, CDR1 is LGHNA, CDR2 YNFKEQ. The V gene lost 1 base and the J gene lost 6 bases, with 9 bases spanning the gap. The CDR3 spells CASSQGTKDEKLFF. CDR3 DNA: TGTGCCAGCAGCCAAGGTACTAAAGATGAAAAACTGTTTTTT.